One and the same sample provided the 30 T cell receptor beta chains below, sequenced in a study of glioma-infiltrating T cells (dated by TCRdb to about 2016). Sequencing relied on an Illumina MiSeq. TCR alpha and beta CDR3 regions were amplified with the iRepertoire nested amplicon-rescue multiplex PCR (arm-PCR) platform from RNA. The raw public data were reprocessed by TCRdb itself: fastp quality trimming at Q25, MiXCR clonotype calling, in-frame beta chains only. Rows matching on CDR3 protein sequence are summarized as one entry with the most common DNA and genes. Recorded for this sample are under 150,000 distinct CDR3 sequences; about two fifths of them occurred a single time. Jointly, the top ten make up around 18% of the sample. The sample comprised glioma tissue, nonneoplastic brain tissue, or PBMCs (not recorded which). These receptors were taken from a human donor with low-grade glioma or glioblastoma, undergoing nonglioma brain surgery, or in good health (not recorded which).

This chain uses TRBV20-1 with TRBJ2-3, with 9 nucleotides matching TRBD2. The CDR3 runs to 15 residues. Germline CDR1 is DFQATT and CDR2 is SNEGSKA (reference sequence). Losses at the gene ends were 6 bases for V and 2 bases for J; bases not matched to a gene: 9. The CDR3 protein is CSADKTSGYTDTQYF. In nucleotides, the CDR3 is TGCAGTGCCGACAAGACTAGCGGATACACAGATACGCAGTATTTT.

This clonotype was observed many times. The CDR3: CASSYQKNQPQHF. The CDR3 DNA follows: TGTGCCAGCAGTTACCAGAAAAATCAGCCCCAGCATTTT. The chain joins TRBV6-6 to TRBJ1-5, with D unresolved. Trimming took 2 bases from V and 4 from J, leaving 6 bases between them. CDR3 length: 13 amino acids. Germline lookup yields CDR1 MNHNY and CDR2 SVGAGI (reference sequence).

In nucleotides, the CDR3 is TGTGCCTGGGCGAGACGGCTTGAAGCTTTCTTT. Protein product: CAWARRLEAFF. J is TRBJ1-1 and V is TRBV30, with D unclear. The V gene's germline CDR1 is GTSNPN and CDR2 SVGIG (reference sequence). The CDR3 sequence is 11 residues long. Trimming stripped 5 bases from V and 7 bases from J, with 11 bases between.

The chain links TRBV18 to TRBJ2-1; TRBD1 matches at 9 bases. The CDR3 covers 16 residues. Unmatched junction bases numbered 4, after V lost 3 bases and J lost 1 base. Germline V CDR1 and CDR2: KGHSH, LQKENI. The CDR3 sequence: CASSPLTGGSYNEQFF. In nucleotides, the CDR3 is TGTGCCAGCTCACCCCTGACAGGGGGATCCTACAATGAGCAGTTCTTC.

This clonotype was picked up a small number of times. The chain joins TRBV7-6 to TRBJ1-3; D uncertain. In germline, CDR1 is SGHVS, CDR2 FNYEAQ. V was pared by 5 bases and J by 0 bases, with 2 bases between. CDR3 size: 12 residues. The DNA for the CDR3 is TGTGCCAGCAGCGGCTCTGGAAACACCATATATTTT. Protein product: CASSGSGNTIYF.

V is TRBV4-1 and J is TRBJ2-5; tentative D call: TRBD1 (6 bases). Deletions cut 4 bases from V and 4 bases from J, with 19 bases between. CDR3 length: 16 residues. CDR1 is MGHRA and CDR2 is YSYEKL in the germline V gene. The CDR3 DNA reads TGCGCCAGCAGCCCCGAAGGGGGAAAAGCAGCAGAGACCCAGTACTTC. Translation: CASSPEGGKAAETQYF.

This clonotype was found a few times. The chain uses TRBV20-1 and TRBJ2-7; D not certain. The CDR3 runs 14 residues. V lost 4 bases to trimming and J lost 2 bases, with 15 bases between them. CDR1 DFQATT and CDR2 SNEGSKA come from the germline V gene (reference sequence). The CDR3 DNA reads as TGCAGTGCTACCCCTACCAGGTTGGCCTACGAGCAGTACTTC. Translating it yields CSATPTRLAYEQYF.

The chain uses TRBV4-3 and TRBJ2-3, with D maybe TRBD1 (5 bases). This CDR3 comprises 15 residues. CDR1 and CDR2 from the germline V gene are LGHNA and YSLEER. V gave up 1 base and J gave up 2 bases, with 10 bases separating them. DNA of the CDR3: TGCGCCAGCAGCCAAGTGGGCAGGGACACAGATACGCAGTATTTT. The encoded protein is CASSQVGRDTDTQYF.

The chain links TRBV2 to TRBJ2-1; 10 bases line up with TRBD2. Trimming at V came to 8 bases and at J to 3 bases, leaving 4 bases not matched to a gene. The CDR3 runs to 14 residues. Germline assignment: CDR1 SNHLY and CDR2 FYNNEI. In DNA, the CDR3 is TGTGCCAGCGATAGCGGGAGGCTCTACAATGAGCAGTTCTTC. This codes for CASDSGRLYNEQFF.

The chain employs TRBV20-1 and TRBJ2-3; 12 bases align to TRBD2. The CDR3 extends over 15 amino acids. Germline V CDR1 and CDR2: DFQATT, SNEGSKA (reference sequence). V lost 3 bases to trimming and J lost 6 bases; unmatched junction nucleotides: 7. The CDR3 region has the DNA TGCAGTGCTAGCTCTCTAGCGGGGGGGAAGGATACGCAGTATTTT. As protein: CSASSLAGGKDTQYF.

This clonotype was seen a few times. The CDR3, as DNA: TGTGCCATCAGGGGGACTAGCGGGAGCTTTGACACAGATACGCAGTATTTT. Protein: CAIRGTSGSFDTDTQYF. The rearrangement joins TRBV10-3 to TRBJ2-3, with 14 bases that match TRBD2. J was trimmed by 2 bases and V by 6 bases; bases with no gene match: 7. Germline assignment: CDR1 ENHRY and CDR2 SYGVKD. This CDR3 has 17 amino acids.

This clonotype was found a few times. The V gene is TRBV7-2, the J gene TRBJ2-5; 7 bases are a match to TRBD2. Trimming at V came to 0 bases and at J to 5 bases, leaving 9 bases not matched to a gene. The CDR3 has 16 amino acids. Germline V lookup: CDR1 SGHTA, CDR2 FQGNSA. For the CDR3, the DNA is TGTGCCAGCAGCTTAGCCAGCGGGGTCCCTCAGGAGACCCAGTACTTC. Protein product: CASSLASGVPQETQYF. The variable domain in full, with the rest retrieved from reference TRBV7-2 and TRBJ2-5, is GAGVSQSPSNKVTEKGKDVELRCDPISGHTALYWYRQSLGQGLEFLIYFQGNSAPDKSGLPSDRFSAERTGGSVSTLTIQRTQQEDSAVYLCASSLASGVPQETQYFGPGTRLLVL.

V is TRBV6-6 and J is TRBJ1-5; 7 bases map to TRBD1. Per germline, CDR1 MNHNY and CDR2 SVGAGI (reference sequence). V shed 7 bases and J 2 bases; nucleotides not matched to a gene: 5. The CDR3 covers 14 residues. For the CDR3, the DNA is TGTGCCAGCACTACAGGGGTTGGCAATCAGCCCCAGCATTTT. This gives the protein CASTTGVGNQPQHF.

CDR3 in DNA: TGTGCCAGCAGGAGGGGAGGGGGAGTTTACGAGCAGTACTTC. Protein: CASRRGGGVYEQYF. The rearrangement links TRBV27 to TRBJ2-7; tentatively, D is TRBD2 (7 bases). Germline CDR1 MNHEY, CDR2 SMNVEV (reference sequence). CDR3 length: 14 residues. The V gene lost 6 bases and the J gene lost 4 bases, with 16 bases spanning the gap.

To note about this clonotype: A read error may explain this, as a much larger clone is one base away. In nucleotides, the CDR3 is TGTGCCAGCAGTATCAGGGTAGCGGGGAGCTCCTACAATGAGCAGTTCTTC. As protein: CASSIRVAGSSYNEQFF. The V call is TRBV6-5, the J call TRBJ2-1; 8 nucleotides match TRBD2. This CDR3 is built from 17 residues. Germline CDR1 MNHEY, CDR2 SVGAGI. Losses at the gene ends were 5 bases for V and 0 bases for J; bases not matched to a gene: 9.

This clonotype has a handful of counts. The chain links TRBV2 to TRBJ1-2; D is ambiguous. The CDR3 has 13 amino acids. V lost 4 bases, J lost 4 bases, and 10 bases lay in between. Germline V lookup: CDR1 SNHLY, CDR2 FYNNEI. CDR3 coding DNA: TGTGCCAGCAGTGCACAAACCGTCTATGGCTACACCTTC. It is translated as CASSAQTVYGYTF.

This clonotype was counted a few times. The rearrangement joins TRBV25-1 to TRBJ2-5, with a tentative D call TRBD1 (6 bases). Trimming stripped 5 bases from V and 5 bases from J, with 15 bases between. Germline V gene data show CDR1 as MGHDK and CDR2 as SYGVNS. The CDR3 is 14 residues long. CDR3 residues: CASSPQGRRETQYF. DNA for the CDR3: TGTGCCAGCAGTCCTCAGGGGCGCAGGGAGACCCAGTACTTC.

The rearrangement uses TRBV29-1 and TRBJ1-3; D not certain. CDR3 length equals 13 residues. CDR1 and CDR2 (germline): SQVTM, ANQGSEA. The V and J ends lost 4 bases and 0 bases respectively, with 7 bases between them. The CDR3 is CSVAADSGNTIYF. The CDR3 DNA sequence: TGCAGCGTTGCGGCAGACTCTGGAAACACCATATATTTT.

This clonotype occurred a few times. CDR3 sequence: CASSSGGGEGQYF. For the CDR3, the DNA is TGTGCCAGCAGTTCCGGCGGGGGGGAGGGCCAGTACTTC. The V gene is TRBV28, the J gene TRBJ2-5; 9 positions agree with TRBD2. Germline V gene lookup returns CDR1 MDHEN and CDR2 SYDVKM. The CDR3 covers 13 residues. Germline trimming cut 4 bases from V and 10 bases from J; bases unmatched to any gene: 7.

The rearrangement uses TRBV10-1 and TRBJ1-6, with unresolved D. This CDR3 has 13 amino acids. V lost 11 bases and J 5 bases, leaving 13 bases between the germline ends. The germline V gene encodes CDR1 WNHNN and CDR2 SYGVQD (reference sequence). DNA for the CDR3: TGCGCCCGCCAACAGCTAAATAATTCACCCCTCCACTTT. Amino acids: CARQQLNNSPLHF.

CDR3 sequence: CASSLLRDEQFF. The CDR3 nucleotides are TGTGCCAGCAGCTTATTGAGAGATGAGCAGTTCTTC. This sequence joins TRBV7-2 and TRBJ2-1; D remains ambiguous. Per the germline V gene, CDR1 is SGHTA and CDR2 is FQGNSA. Trimming stripped 2 bases from V and 8 bases from J, with 7 bases between. This CDR3 is built from 12 residues.

Of note for this clonotype: At one end, the junction sequence differs from germline, possibly due to a read error. The V and J genes are TRBV2 and TRBJ1-4; 9 nucleotides align to TRBD1. Germline CDR1 SNHLY, CDR2 FYNNEI. The CDR3 extends over 12 amino acids. In DNA, the CDR3 is TGTACCAGCAGTGGACAGGGGGAAAAACTGTTTTTT. It yields the protein CTSSGQGEKLFF.

This clonotype was recorded a few times. The chain is built from TRBV2 and TRBJ1-2; TRBD1 is a possible D gene (6 bases). The CDR3 length is 14 residues. Germline V gene lookup returns CDR1 SNHLY and CDR2 FYNNEI. The V gene lost 7 bases and the J gene lost 3 bases, with 15 bases spanning the gap. The CDR3 DNA reads TGTGCCAGCAACAAAGCCGGGGGCGACTATGGCTACACCTTC. Translation: CASNKAGGDYGYTF.

This clonotype was detected only a few times. The rearrangement uses TRBV7-9 and TRBJ1-5; D uncertain. V gave up 5 bases and J gave up 0 bases, with 8 bases separating them. The CDR3 is made up of 14 amino acids. Germline lookup yields CDR1 SEHNR and CDR2 FQNEAQ (reference sequence). The CDR3 DNA reads TGTGCCAGCAGCCCAGGTATTAGCAATCAGCCCCAGCATTTT. Translation gives CASSPGISNQPQHF.

The chain carries TRBV6-1 and TRBJ2-3; 9 bases line up with TRBD1. CDR1 MNHNS and CDR2 SASEGT come from the germline V gene. With V trimmed by 7 bases and J by 0 bases, 5 bases remained unmatched. The CDR3 loop spans 15 amino acids. In DNA, the CDR3 is TGTGCCAGCATTCGGGACAGGGCTAGCACAGATACGCAGTATTTT. It specifies CASIRDRASTDTQYF.

This clonotype was seen once. V gene TRBV4-2 combines with J gene TRBJ2-5; TRBD2 matches 16 bases. From germline, CDR1 is LGHNA and CDR2 YNFKEQ. The V gene end was trimmed by 6 bases and the J gene end by 8 bases; junction bases not matched to a gene: 6. The CDR3 runs 15 residues. In nucleotides, the CDR3 is TGTGCCAGCAGTGCAGGGACTAGCGGGGGGGATACCCAGTACTTC. The encoded protein is CASSAGTSGGDTQYF.

This clonotype was counted a few times. The chain is built from TRBV6-2 or TRBV6-3 and TRBJ2-5; 13 bases are shared with TRBD2. Looked up from germline, CDR1 is MNHEY and CDR2 is SVGEGT. V was clipped by 6 bases and J by 0 bases; unmatched bases: 10. The CDR3 extends over 18 amino acids. CDR3 nucleotide sequence: TGTGCCAGCAGCCCGGGACTAGCGGGGTTCCCGTACCAAGAGACCCAGTACTTC. It yields the protein CASSPGLAGFPYQETQYF.

With respect to this clonotype: A much larger clone lies one base from this, so it may be a read error. The V gene is TRBV6-1, the J gene TRBJ1-2, with D perhaps matching TRBD1 (6 bases). Trimming took 5 bases from V and 9 from J, leaving 16 bases between them. The CDR3 spans 13 residues. In germline, CDR1 is MNHNS, CDR2 SASEGT. CDR3 sequence: CASSPRTVGCYTF. The CDR3 nucleotides read TGTGCCAGCAGTCCCCGGACAGTCGGTTGCTACACCTTC.

CDR3 DNA sequence: TGCAGCATTACGGGACTAGCGGGAAAGAAATGGGGCACAGATACGCAGTATTTT. It is translated as CSITGLAGKKWGTDTQYF. The chain links TRBV29-1 to TRBJ2-3; 13 bases agree with TRBD2. V dropped 8 bases and J dropped 1; count of bases not matched to a gene: 15. Germline assignment: CDR1 SQVTM and CDR2 ANQGSEA. CDR3 length equals 18 residues.

In its sample, this clonotype was seen once. This chain connects TRBV9 to TRBJ2-1; no reliable D call. V lost 4 bases and J 4 bases, leaving 12 bases between the germline ends. Germline V CDR1 and CDR2: SGDLS, YYNGEE. The CDR3 has 14 amino acids. The CDR3 nucleotides are TGTGCCAGCAGCCTTAACGACCCGTACAATGAGCAGTTCTTC. It is translated as CASSLNDPYNEQFF.